In its sample, the clone carrying this TCR beta chain was seen a few times. The antigen is unknown. Trimming removed 5 bases from V and 12 bases from J; junction bases left unmatched: 3. This CDR3 spans 11 amino acids. TCRdb processed the 5' RACE reads anew with MiXCR; each CDR3 protein has one entry. The table has around 310,000 distinct CDR3 sequences, 7.5% to 9% seen once; the top ten hold more than 15%. This record belongs to a study of T cells after yellow fever vaccination. Findings and caveats of the study: The study noted that FACS-sorted repertoires could contain abundant clonotypes contaminating from the bulk population.

The material was PBMCs, obtained on the day of the first yellow fever vaccination. The receptor's source is a man between 18 and 29 years old who received the YFV17D yellow fever vaccine. This chain links TRBV12-3 or TRBV12-4 with TRBJ1-5; 8 bases align to TRBD1. CDR3 DNA sequence: TGTGCCAGCAGTCTCGGACAGGGCCAGCATTTT. Protein: CASSLGQGQHF.